This T cell receptor beta chain was sequenced during a study of spatial heterogeneity in lung cancer (dated by TCRdb to the late 2010s). In terms of the full investigation: Beta-chain transcripts were consistently detected in greater numbers than alpha-chain transcripts, which likely reflected higher beta-chain transcript abundance. In the raw uncorrected reads, each unique combination of TCR and UMI appeared on average more than ten times. In non-small cell lung cancer, the study made a quantitative comparison of TCR alpha and beta repertoires among multiple tumor regions, matched nontumor lung and blood. Nonsynonymous mutation counts, determined by whole-exome sequencing of tumor tissue, were related to features of the TCR repertoire. At surgery, both alpha and beta chains were TCR-sequenced in roughly 230 tumor regions, about 64 matched nontumor lung samples and a few dozen PBMC samples. The paper as a whole reports these results and caveats: Confirming at a functional level the hypothesis that regional TCRs recognize regional mutations was considered to require additional single-cell paired TCR alpha and beta sequencing. Ubiquitous expanded tumor TCRs showed up in blood more often at tumor resection than at routine follow-up.

The V end loses 2 bases and the J end loses 4 bases, and a stretch of 8 bases separates them. CDR1 and CDR2 are read off the germline V gene (reference sequence) as DFQATT and SNEGSKA. The CDR3 has 12 amino acids, counting the end cysteine and phenylalanine. The kept DNA is CDR3 alone, 36 bases in frame from the first base. As to this clonotype: Its antigen is unknown. No base quality values were provided; no much bigger clone lies one nucleotide off.

In light of the paper, this sample's time point label describes: sample taken at primary tumor resection. For TCR sequencing, whole RNA was extracted from tumor and nontumor lung tissue, or from cryopreserved PBMC samples, and no cell sorting was done. Samples were obtained from around 72 patients with early-stage, untreated non-small cell lung cancer from the lung TRACERx cohort. Only patients for whom sufficient RNA was available from at least two tumor regions were selected for TCR sequencing. Library preparation employed 5' RACE. TCRdb names NextSeq 500 as the instrument used. In the TCR library protocol, a unique molecular identifier was attached to each TCR cDNA molecule so that PCR and sequencing errors could be corrected. Under the source paper's analysis protocol: Decombinator tools were used for TCR identification, UMI-based error correction and CDR3 extraction. Expanded TCRs were defined as those above a frequency of 2 per 1,000, corresponding to the top 1% of the tumor frequency distribution. Each repertoire was subsampled 100 times to 5,000 TCRs, after which Renyi diversity was computed with the R vegan package. CDR3 similarity networks were built from amino acid triplet string-kernel similarity, with CDR3s being connected when pairwise similarity was above 0.82. TCRdb applied fastp at Q25 and MiXCR to the public reads, then kept only in-frame beta chains. Rows with a matching CDR3 protein are joined into one entry that keeps the most common DNA and genes. The V and J calls follow TCRdb's processing rather than the paper's. For this sample there are 8,500 to 13,000 distinct CDR3 sequences; about 9.2% appear just once. The ten top clones hold 20% to 30% of the sample.

Sequencing was performed on PBMCs, taken at surgery. The source is a male donor with early-stage non-small cell lung cancer. The chain is made from TRBV20-1 and TRBJ1-1; no D segment can be confidently identified. The DNA sequence reads TGCAGTGCTAGACTCCCCCCCACTGAAGCTTTCTTT. Its product reads: CSARLPPTEAFF.